The following is a T cell receptor beta chain sequence with its context. The sample belongs to a study of cytomegalovirus exposure and HLA in healthy donors. The CDR3 sequence is 16 residues long. V lost 5 bases, J lost 3 bases, and 10 bases stayed unmatched. Germline V lookup: CDR1 MDHEN, CDR2 SYDVKM. A multiplex PCR was run with 60 Vbeta primers and 13 Jbeta primers. TCRdb's copy holds only in-frame clones and misses some; the assay was immunoSEQ multiplex PCR. The sample lists about 170,000 clones; about four fifths were seen once. The TCR originated in a woman aged 45-65 years in good health and CMV-seronegative. The V call is TRBV28, the J call TRBJ2-4, with 7 bases identical to TRBD1. Sequenced: PBMCs. The CDR3, as DNA: TGTGCCAGCAGTCAACAGGGGATGGTAGTCAAAAACATTCAGTACTTC. Protein sequence: CASSQQGMVVKNIQYF.